Listed below are T cell receptor beta chains from one sample, sequenced in a study of shared clonotypes between healthy human individuals. Produced via immunoSEQ multiplex PCR; TCRdb's table is partial and in-frame only. The repertoire includes some 700,000 clones, 80% to 95% of them detected once, and 30% to 35% sits in the top ten. Sequencing was carried out using memory CD8+ T cells from PBMCs. These receptors all come from a man between 18 and 29 years old in good health. Some clones in this sample may be carry-over from other donors' samples. Each CDR3 is given with its conserved first and last residue. A D gene is named only where the DNA matches it firmly. The listing skips clone size in some rows; elsewhere it reads once, few, many or a size class.

d_gene	j_gene	len	v_gene	abundance	CDR3aa	CDR3nt
NA	TRBJ2-1	17	TRBV28	NA	CASSLGWRIILYNEQFF	TGTGCCAGCAGTTTAGGCTGGCGGATAATTCTGTACAATGAGCAGTTCTTC
NA	TRBJ1-1	13	TRBV5-1	NA	CASSLTFSTEAFF	TGCGCCAGCAGCTTGACCTTCAGCACTGAAGCTTTCTTT
TRBD1	TRBJ2-3	15	TRBV6-1	NA	CASRADRYSTDTQYF	TGTGCCAGCAGGGCGGACAGGTACAGCACAGATACGCAGTATTTT
NA	TRBJ2-2	13	TRBV4-2	NA	CASSPTKAGELFF	TGTGCCAGCAGCCCCACTAAGGCGGGGGAGCTGTTTTTT
NA	TRBJ2-3	16	TRBV28	NA	CASSPGHRLDTDTQYF	TGTGCCAGCAGTCCGGGACACCGACTTGACACAGATACGCAGTATTTT
TRBD1	TRBJ1-2	14	TRBV14	NA	CASSWTGGSYGYTF	TGTGCCAGCAGCTGGACAGGGGGTAGCTATGGCTACACCTTC
NA	TRBJ2-7	13	TRBV25-1	NA	CASSEFRGLEQYF	TGTGCCAGCAGTGAGTTCCGGGGTCTCGAGCAGTACTTC
NA	TRBJ1-3	19	TRBV5-1	NA	CASSSTTLQPPGSGNTIYF	TGCGCCAGCAGCTCCACGACATTACAGCCGCCCGGCTCTGGAAACACCATATATTTT
TRBD1	TRBJ2-2	15	TRBV7-9	once	CASSLLGQGAGELFF	TGTGCCAGCAGCTTATTGGGACAGGGAGCCGGGGAGCTGTTTTTT
TRBD2	TRBJ2-1	17	TRBV7-9	NA	CATPLPRLAGGTSEQFF	TGTGCCACCCCGCTTCCCCGACTAGCGGGAGGTACAAGCGAGCAGTTCTTC
TRBD1	TRBJ1-1	13	TRBV4-3	NA	CASSLRGGTEAFF	TGCGCCAGCAGCCTCAGGGGGGGCACTGAAGCTTTCTTT
TRBD2	TRBJ2-1	17	TRBV7-9	NA	CASSPGTSGGNYNEQFF	TGTGCCAGCAGCCCTGGGACTAGCGGGGGGAACTACAATGAGCAGTTCTTC
NA	TRBJ2-7	15	TRBV2	NA	CASSYRVTSAYEQYF	TGTGCCAGCAGTTACCGGGTTACATCGGCCTACGAGCAGTACTTC
NA	TRBJ1-3	15	TRBV4-1	NA	CASSQTESSGNTIYF	TGCGCCAGCAGCCAAACAGAGAGCTCTGGAAACACCATATATTTT
TRBD2	TRBJ2-2	19	TRBV7-6	NA	CASSPSGLAGVGNTGELFF	TGTGCCAGCAGCCCGTCGGGACTAGCGGGAGTAGGAAACACCGGGGAGCTGTTTTTT
NA	TRBJ2-7	14	TRBV6-5	NA	CASTESFFGDEQYF	TGTGCCAGCACCGAGTCCTTTTTCGGGGACGAGCAGTACTTC
NA	TRBJ2-5	13	TRBV15	NA	CATRRDLEETQYF	TGTGCCACCAGGCGGGACTTGGAGGAGACCCAGTACTTC
NA	TRBJ2-7	14	TRBV23-1	NA	CASTRATSCYEQYF	TGCGCCAGCACCCGCGCGACTTCCTGTTACGAGCAGTACTTC
NA	TRBJ2-7	13	TRBV5-1	NA	CASSLAQAHEQYF	TGCGCCAGCAGCTTGGCCCAGGCCCACGAGCAGTACTTC
NA	TRBJ1-1	13	TRBV28	once	CASSHTRGTEAFF	TGTGCCAGCAGCCATACCCGGGGCACTGAAGCTTTCTTT
NA	TRBJ2-7	13	TRBV9	once	CASSVSPTYEQYF	TGTGCCAGCAGCGTCTCTCCGACCTACGAGCAGTACTTC
TRBD1	TRBJ1-3	15	TRBV7-2	NA	CASSLAGTAGNTIYF	TGTGCCAGCAGCCTAGCCGGGACAGCTGGAAACACCATATATTTT
NA	TRBJ1-1	15	TRBV27	NA	CASSPRLIMNTEAFF	TGTGCCAGCAGCCCTCGGCTCATAATGAACACTGAAGCTTTCTTT
NA	TRBJ1-5	16	TRBV7-8	NA	CASSLFGGGGNQPQHF	TGTGCCAGCAGCTTGTTTGGGGGGGGTGGCAATCAGCCCCAGCATTTT
NA	TRBJ2-1	14	TRBV27	NA	CASSLDSANNEQFF	TGTGCCAGCAGTTTAGATAGCGCAAACAATGAGCAGTTCTTC
NA	TRBJ1-1	13	TRBV5-1	few	CASRPGVNTEAFF	TGCGCCAGCCGTCCCGGGGTGAACACTGAAGCTTTCTTT
TRBD2	TRBJ2-7	16	TRBV6-6	NA	CASSYSGLAGDYEQYF	TGTGCCAGCAGTTACTCGGGTCTAGCGGGAGATTACGAGCAGTACTTC
NA	TRBJ2-3	14	TRBV11-2	NA	CASSLPDFTDTQYF	TGTGCCAGCAGCTTACCCGACTTCACAGATACGCAGTATTTT
TRBD2	TRBJ2-1	18	TRBV7-9	NA	CASSPDPGLAGISHEQFF	TGTGCCAGCAGCCCAGACCCGGGACTAGCGGGAATTTCCCATGAGCAGTTCTTC
NA	TRBJ2-1	19	TRBV9	NA	CASSVGWEANFVAYNEQFF	TGTGCCAGCAGCGTAGGTTGGGAAGCGAATTTCGTAGCTTACAATGAGCAGTTCTTC
NA	TRBJ1-1	15	TRBV28	NA	CASSLTGILNTEAFF	TGTGCCAGCAGTTTGACGGGAATCTTGAACACTGAAGCTTTCTTT
TRBD2	TRBJ2-3	19	TRBV5-1	NA	CASSLVVAGGPSNTDTQYF	TGCGCCAGCAGCTTGGTGGTAGCGGGAGGGCCCTCGAACACAGATACGCAGTATTTT
TRBD2	TRBJ2-5	18	TRBV7-6	NA	CASSTGLAGGRYQETQYF	TGTGCCAGCAGTACCGGACTAGCGGGAGGACGGTACCAAGAGACCCAGTACTTC